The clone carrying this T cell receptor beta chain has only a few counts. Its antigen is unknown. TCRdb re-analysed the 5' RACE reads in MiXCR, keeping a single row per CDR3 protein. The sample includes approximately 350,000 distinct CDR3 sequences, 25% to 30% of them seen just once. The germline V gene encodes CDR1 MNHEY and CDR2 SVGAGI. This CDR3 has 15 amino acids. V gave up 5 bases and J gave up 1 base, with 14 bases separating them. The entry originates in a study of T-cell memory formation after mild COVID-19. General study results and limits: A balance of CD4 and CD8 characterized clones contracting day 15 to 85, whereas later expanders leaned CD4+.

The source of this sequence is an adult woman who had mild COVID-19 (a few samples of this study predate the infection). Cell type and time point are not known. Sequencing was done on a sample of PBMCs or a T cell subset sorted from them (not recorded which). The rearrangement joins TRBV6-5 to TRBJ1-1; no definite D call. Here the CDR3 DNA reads TGTGCCAGCAGTCCCCCGCCCCATCCGAACACTGAAGCTTTCTTT. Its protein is CASSPPPHPNTEAFF.